This T cell receptor beta chain was sequenced during a study of human T cells and chemical hapten exposure. Germline CDR1 and CDR2: MNHEY and SVGEGT. The CDR3 contains 15 residues. Trimming took 0 bases from V and 8 from J; bases not matched to a gene: 6. Described time point: patch test 1, 2 weeks after DPC sensitization. Treatment described: therapeutic diphenylcyclopropenone sensitization with weekly scalp DPC. A single record per CDR3 protein comes from TCRdb applying MiXCR to the RACE reads. The sample carries 300,000 to 400,000 distinct CDR3 sequences, around 7% recorded once. The TCR was taken from a woman aged 18-29 years with alopecia areata. Some clones in this sample may be carry-over from other donors' samples. The rearrangement joins TRBV6-2 or TRBV6-3 to TRBJ2-1, with 8 bases that match TRBD2. Material: whole blood, obtained in connection with sensitization to the hapten diphenylcyclopropenone (DPC). CDR3 DNA sequence: TGTGCCAGCAGTTACTCACGGGGGGGTCTCGATGAGCAGTTCTTC. Amino acids: CASSYSRGGLDEQFF.